Below, one T cell receptor beta chain is given with its context. This specimen comes from a study of blood T cell repertoires in COVID-19. Study-level background: PBMCs, B-cell-depleted T cells, or T cells provided the cDNA or gDNA that made up the material.

In the source study's methods: Reference gene primer amplification yielded estimated nucleated cell counts. Repertoires were generated with immunoSEQ multiplex PCR, while TCRdb's copy carries only in-frame clones and drops some. V, J and clone size reflect that table, while D and trimming were determined from the DNA. This sample has 35,000 to 55,000 clones, with more than 90% found just once. CDR1 is LGHNA and CDR2 is YNFKEQ in the germline V gene. This CDR3 is built from 15 residues. Trimming removed 2 bases from V and 6 bases from J, with 16 bases in between. The chain uses TRBV4-2 and TRBJ1-2; unclear D gene. The sample taken for sequencing was peripheral blood. The receptor comes from a man aged 65-85 years with active COVID-19. The CDR3 is CASSQRRGNIHGYTF. As DNA, the CDR3 is TGTGCCAGCAGCCAAAGACGGGGTAATATACATGGCTACACCTTC.